This TCR beta chain appears in the sequencing data of a study of T-cell reconstitution after alpha-beta-depleted transplantation in children. Overall study results and limits: Counts and diversity of T cells one year after transplant came mostly from newly produced T cells.

As it was prepared, the TCRbeta library received unique molecular identifiers. Using its own MiXCR run on the PCR reads, TCRdb lists one record per CDR3 protein. The sample carries around 700,000 distinct CDR3 sequences, around 12% recorded once. This clonotype showed up many times. Its antigen is not identified. The CDR3 sequence is 19 residues long. Between the trimmed V and J ends, which lost 5 bases and 0 bases, there was a span of 23 bases. Looked up from germline, CDR1 is DFQATT and CDR2 is SNEGSKA (reference sequence). This chain connects TRBV20-1 to TRBJ2-6, with D uncertain. Sequences were derived from PBMCs, sampled before TCRalphabeta/CD19-depleted stem cell transplant. The source of this sequence is a girl aged 2-15 years with congenital amegakaryocytic thrombocytopenia, due to receive a stem cell transplant. This chain's CDR3 is CSALQTILSPYSGANVLTF. CDR3 coding DNA: TGCAGTGCTCTCCAGACAATCCTTAGCCCATACTCTGGGGCCAACGTCCTGACTTTC.